The TCR beta chain described here comes from a study of shared clonotypes between healthy human individuals. Each subset's genomic DNA was split evenly across several immunoSEQ plates. This table comes from immunoSEQ multiplex PCR, and its TCRdb copy is limited to in-frame clones, with some not included. The sample shows 600,000 to 750,000 clones, around 70% of them seen only once. Sequencing was done on a sample of memory CD4+ T cells sorted from blood. Subset reported: CD45RA-negative fraction. The receptor's source is a woman aged 25 to 39 in good health.

The CDR3 protein is CASSRDGDSNQPQHF. DNA for the CDR3: TGTGCCAGCAGCAGGGACGGGGATAGCAATCAGCCCCAGCATTTT. The chain is built from TRBV7-8 and TRBJ1-5; tentative D call: TRBD1 (5 bases). The germline CDR1 and CDR2 sequences are SGHVS and FQNEAQ. V was pared by 5 bases and J by 0 bases, with 11 bases between. This CDR3 comprises 15 residues.